This T cell receptor beta chain was profiled in a study of read filtering for tumor transcriptome and immune sequencing. Findings of the study overall: IR-seq and RNA-seq agreed better without single-read clonotypes. Sorted CD138-negative bone marrow cells were not purified T cells.

There are a few counts of this clonotype. The antigen is not known. Germline CDR1 reads SGHNT; CDR2 reads YYREEE (reference sequence). Trimming removed 4 bases from V and 11 bases from J; junction bases left unmatched: 13. CDR3 size: 14 residues. This library used around 0.4 ug RNA and molecular barcoded adaptors spanning alpha/delta and beta/gamma chains. Each CDR3 protein gets one entry after TCRdb re-called the reads with MiXCR. The repertoire includes tens of thousands of distinct CDR3 sequences, about a fifth of them detected once, and about an eighth sits in the top ten. The sample taken for sequencing was a population of CD138-negative cells sorted from bone marrow. The rearrangement joins TRBV5-4 to TRBJ2-3; 7 bases are a match to TRBD1. The TCR was taken from a donor aged 40 or older with multiple myeloma. In DNA, the CDR3 is TGTGCCAGCAGCCCAGACAGGGACCCGATGAAGCAGTATTTT. Translated: CASSPDRDPMKQYF. Looking up the rest from reference TRBV5-4 and TRBJ2-3 gives the full variable domain: ETGVTQSPTHLIKTRGQQVTLRCSSQSGHNTVSWYQQALGQGPQFIFQYYREEENGRGNFPPRFSGLQFPNYSSELNVNALELDDSALYLCASSPDRDPMKQYFGPGTRLTVL.